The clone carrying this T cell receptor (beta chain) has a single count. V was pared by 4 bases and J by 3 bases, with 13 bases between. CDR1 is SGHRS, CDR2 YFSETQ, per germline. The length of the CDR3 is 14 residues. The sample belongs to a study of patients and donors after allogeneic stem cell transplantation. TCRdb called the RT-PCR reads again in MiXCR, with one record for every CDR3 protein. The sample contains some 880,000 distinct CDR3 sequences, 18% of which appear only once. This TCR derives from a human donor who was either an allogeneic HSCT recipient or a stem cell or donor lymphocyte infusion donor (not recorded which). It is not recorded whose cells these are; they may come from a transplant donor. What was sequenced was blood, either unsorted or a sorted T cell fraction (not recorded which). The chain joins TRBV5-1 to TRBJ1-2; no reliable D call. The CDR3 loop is CASSPSRYYYGYTF. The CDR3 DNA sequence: TGCGCCAGCAGCCCGTCTCGGTATTACTATGGCTACACCTTC.